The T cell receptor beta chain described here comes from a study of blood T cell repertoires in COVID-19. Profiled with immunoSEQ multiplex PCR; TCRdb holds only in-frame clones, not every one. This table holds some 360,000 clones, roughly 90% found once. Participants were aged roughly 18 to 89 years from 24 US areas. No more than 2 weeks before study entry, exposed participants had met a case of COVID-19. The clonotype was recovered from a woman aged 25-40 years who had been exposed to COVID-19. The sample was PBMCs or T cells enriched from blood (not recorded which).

The CDR3: CASSARQGAGRSPLHF. The CDR3 bases are TGTGCCAGCAGCGCCCGACAGGGGGCGGGAAGGTCACCCCTCCACTTT. V is TRBV7-2 and J is TRBJ1-6; 10 positions agree with TRBD1. The CDR3 loop spans 16 amino acids. J lost 10 bases, V lost 5 bases, and 11 bases had no gene match. Germline V gives CDR1 SGHTA, CDR2 FQGNSA.